The next 28 T cell receptor beta chains were all read from a single sample in a study of cytomegalovirus exposure and HLA in healthy donors. A multiplex PCR was run with 60 Vbeta primers and 13 Jbeta primers. Using immunoSEQ multiplex PCR, the repertoire was profiled, and TCRdb retains in-frame clones only, with some absent. The sample carries around 150,000 clones, roughly 85% recorded once. Material for sequencing was PBMCs. Receptors were obtained from a man aged 40-50 years in good health and CMV-seropositive.

The chain joins TRBV6-1 to TRBJ1-5, with 8 bases identical to TRBD1. The germline CDR1 and CDR2 sequences are MNHNS and SASEGT. This CDR3 contains 15 residues. V dropped 4 bases and J dropped 4; count of bases not matched to a gene: 6. CDR3 sequence (DNA): TGTGCCAGCAGTGGGACAGGGTTCGGGAATCAGCCCCAGCATTTT. Translated: CASSGTGFGNQPQHF.

J is TRBJ1-2 and V is TRBV5-5; 9 bases map to TRBD1. The CDR3 loop spans 15 amino acids. Germline CDR1 SGHKS, CDR2 YYEKEE (reference sequence). Trimming at V came to 6 bases and at J to 4 bases, leaving 10 bases not matched to a gene. Written as DNA, the CDR3 is TGTGCCAGCACCCTCAGGGACAGGGAGGCCTATGGCTACACCTTC. Amino acid sequence: CASTLRDREAYGYTF.

For this clone: Compared with germline, one end of the junction differs, possibly owing to a read error. The V call is TRBV5-4, the J call TRBJ2-7; 12 positions match TRBD2. The CDR3 is 13 amino acids. Germline V gene data show CDR1 as SGHNT and CDR2 as YYREEE (reference sequence). The CDR3 loop is CASSLARLAGEDF. CDR3 bases: TGTGCCAGCAGCTTGGCCCGACTAGCGGGAGAGGACTTC.

This chain uses TRBV6-5 with TRBJ1-5, with TRBD1 matching 9 bases. The germline V gene encodes CDR1 MNHEY and CDR2 SVGAGI. The CDR3 has 13 residues. The V and J ends lost 8 bases and 6 bases, in that order; junction bases with no gene match: 5. The CDR3 bases are TGTGCCAGCGAGGACAGGGGAGGTCAGCCCCAGCATTTT. It translates to CASEDRGGQPQHF.

The chain links TRBV4-2 to TRBJ2-7, with D perhaps matching TRBD2 (5 bases). This CDR3 is built from 14 residues. Germline V CDR1 and CDR2: LGHNA, YNFKEQ. The V end was cut by 2 bases, the J end by 0 bases, with 8 bases between. The CDR3 here is CASSQSSSSYEQYF. The CDR3 DNA reads TGTGCCAGCAGCCAATCTAGCAGCTCCTACGAGCAGTACTTC.

Note on this clone: An end of the junction does not agree with germline; a read error may underlie this. V usage is TRBV7-9 and J usage is TRBJ1-1; D not certain. The CDR3 has 14 amino acids. The V gene's germline CDR1 is SEHNR and CDR2 FQNEAQ (reference sequence). The CDR3 region is CSSEGLRHNTEAFF. The CDR3 bases are TGTTCCAGCGAGGGCCTACGGCATAACACTGAAGCTTTCTTT. Full variable domain (remainder filled in from reference TRBV7-9 and TRBJ1-1): DTGVSQNPRHKITKRGQNVTFRCDPISEHNRLYWYRQTLGQGPEFLTYFQNEAQLEKSRLLSDRFSAERPKGSFSTLEIQRTEQGDSAMYLCSSEGLRHNTEAFFGQGTRLTVV.

The V call is TRBV6-1, the J call TRBJ1-1; D possibly corresponds to TRBD1 (5 bases). This CDR3 contains 17 residues. V was clipped by 5 bases and J by 3 bases, with 22 bases between them. Per the germline V gene, CDR1 is MNHNS and CDR2 is SASEGT. The CDR3 DNA follows: TGTGCCAGCAGTCAAGGACAAGGCCTGCTTGGGTACACTGAAGCTTTCTTT. Translated: CASSQGQGLLGYTEAFF.

For the CDR3, the DNA is TGTGCCAGCAGCTTCCAGGGTTCGACCGGGGAGCTGTTTTTT. This translates into CASSFQGSTGELFF. This chain uses TRBV7-9 with TRBJ2-2, with D possibly TRBD1 on 5 matching bases. This CDR3 has 14 residues. The ends were cut back, 3 bases at V and 5 bases at J, with 10 bases in the middle. Looked up from germline, CDR1 is SEHNR and CDR2 is FQNEAQ (reference sequence).

The rearrangement joins TRBV2 to TRBJ2-1, with D perhaps matching TRBD1 (5 bases). Germline V gene data show CDR1 as SNHLY and CDR2 as FYNNEI. The CDR3 length is 10 residues. V lost 2 bases and J lost 16, with 9 bases in between. CDR3 protein: CASSESQGFF. The CDR3 DNA is TGTGCCAGCAGTGAAAGCCAGGGCTTCTTC.

A few counts support this clone. V and J are TRBV5-1 and TRBJ1-6; 9 nucleotides agree with TRBD1. Germline values: CDR1 SGHRS, CDR2 YFSETQ. CDR3 length equals 14 residues. Unmatched junction bases numbered 9, after V lost 4 bases and J lost 13 bases. The CDR3 spells CASSVGQGGDPLHF. DNA for the CDR3: TGCGCCAGCAGCGTGGGACAGGGAGGAGACCCCCTCCACTTT.

The rearrangement uses TRBV23-1 and TRBJ1-2, with D possibly TRBD1 on 5 matching bases. TRBV23-1 is placed among ORFs of uncertain function. V was shortened by 0 bases and J by 4 bases, with 12 bases between the two germline ends. The CDR3 consists of 15 residues. The CDR3 DNA is TGCGCCAGCAGTCAATCTCGGGACGGGGGCTATGGCTACACCTTC. It specifies CASSQSRDGGYGYTF.

This clone occurred once. The chain's CDR3 is CASSFSSGTYNEQFF. The CDR3 DNA follows: TGTGCCAGCAGTTTTTCGAGCGGTACTTACAATGAGCAGTTCTTC. V gene TRBV28 combines with J gene TRBJ2-1, with D maybe TRBD2 (5 bases). The CDR3 has 15 amino acids. Germline V gene sequence: CDR1 MDHEN, CDR2 SYDVKM. Trimming cost V 3 bases and J 4 bases, with 13 bases left between them.

In its sample, this clone was seen once. This chain links TRBV7-3 with TRBJ2-2; 9 nucleotides align to TRBD2. This CDR3 spans 16 amino acids. In germline, CDR1 is SGHTA, CDR2 FQGTGA. J gave up 5 bases and V 5 bases, and 9 bases lay outside the gene matches. The CDR3 nucleotides read TGTGCCAGCAGCCATATAGCGGGAGCCCGAACCGGGGAGCTGTTTTTT. Residues: CASSHIAGARTGELFF.

This rearrangement joins TRBV5-4 to TRBJ1-1, with D possibly matching TRBD1 (5 bases). V was cut by 4 bases and J by 2 bases, with 12 bases left in between. Germline V gives CDR1 SGHNT, CDR2 YYREEE (reference sequence). This CDR3 contains 14 residues. CDR3 bases: TGTGCCAGCAGCCCCCGCAGGGATAACACTGAAGCTTTCTTT. Its protein is CASSPRRDNTEAFF.

The V call is TRBV6-5, the J call TRBJ2-7; 8 bases are a match to TRBD1. Germline V lookup: CDR1 MNHEY, CDR2 SVGAGI. The CDR3 is 16 residues long. Trimming removed 4 bases from V and 5 bases from J; junction bases left unmatched: 13. The CDR3 region is CASSSNIGTGVHEQYF. The CDR3 DNA follows: TGTGCCAGCAGTTCCAACATTGGGACAGGCGTCCACGAGCAGTACTTC.

The rearrangement joins TRBV2 to TRBJ2-1; tentative D call: TRBD2 (5 bases). Per germline, CDR1 SNHLY and CDR2 FYNNEI. The CDR3 has 13 residues. V lost 5 bases to trimming and J lost 5 bases, with 10 bases between them. The CDR3 loop reads CASSYLLDNEQFF. The CDR3 DNA reads TGTGCCAGCAGTTACCTACTAGACAATGAGCAGTTCTTC.

The chain is built from TRBV5-6 and TRBJ1-3; the match to TRBD1 covers 10 bases. V was pared by 4 bases and J by 7 bases, with 5 bases of the junction left unmatched. The germline gives CDR1 SGHDT, CDR2 YYEEEE. The CDR3 contains 14 residues. This chain's CDR3 is CASSRPGQGNTIYF. DNA of the CDR3: TGTGCCAGCAGCCGCCCGGGACAGGGGAACACCATATATTTT.

The chain has TRBV9 and TRBJ1-2, with D maybe TRBD1 (5 bases). The CDR3 sequence is 17 residues long. V was trimmed by 0 bases and J by 4 bases, leaving 19 bases between them. In germline, CDR1 is SGDLS, CDR2 YYNGEE. The CDR3 loop is CASSVATMAGTGYGYTF. The CDR3 DNA follows: TGTGCCAGCAGCGTAGCTACCATGGCGGGGACCGGCTATGGCTACACCTTC.

The chain has TRBV7-9 and TRBJ1-1; the D gene is possibly TRBD1 (6 bases). Germline loops: CDR1 SEHNR, CDR2 FQNEAQ (reference sequence). V lost 4 bases and J 1 base, leaving 13 bases between the germline ends. The CDR3 is 15 residues long. This CDR3 is CASSSGAGENTEAFF. CDR3 in DNA: TGTGCCAGCAGCTCAGGGGCAGGAGAGAACACTGAAGCTTTCTTT.

This clone was seen only a few times. This chain uses TRBV7-3 with TRBJ1-2; possibly TRBD1 for D (6 bases). CDR3 length: 15 residues. Germline assignment: CDR1 SGHTA and CDR2 FQGTGA. Trimming took off 3 bases at V and 1 base at J, with 12 bases between the two ends. DNA of the CDR3: TGTGCCAGCAGCTTCTCGGCAGGGGATAACTATGGCTACACCTTC. Translation: CASSFSAGDNYGYTF. Based on the CDR3 plus reference TRBV7-3 and TRBJ1-2, the full variable domain is GAGVSQTPSNKVTEKGKYVELRCDPISGHTALYWYRQSLGQGPEFLIYFQGTGAADDSGLPNDRFFAVRPEGSVSTLKIQRTERGDSAVYLCASSFSAGDNYGYTFGSGTRLTVV.

This clone was observed a handful of times. Other DNA sequences in this specimen translate into the identical CDR3. The chain combines TRBV20-1 with TRBJ1-2, with D maybe TRBD1 (6 bases). This CDR3 region has 11 residues. V lost 5 bases to trimming and J lost 4 bases, with 8 bases between them. The germline V gene has CDR1 DFQATT and CDR2 SNEGSKA (reference sequence). The DNA of the CDR3 is TGCAGTGCTTCGGACAGCTATGGCTACACCTTC. Translation: CSASDSYGYTF.

The chain employs TRBV4-1 and TRBJ2-1; 14 bases match TRBD2. CDR3 size: 16 residues. V trimming: 4 bases; J trimming: 7 bases; junction bases outside the gene matches: 6. From germline, CDR1 is MGHRA and CDR2 YSYEKL. The CDR3 bases are TGCGCCAGCAGCCTGTCGGGACTAGCGGGAGTAAATGAGCAGTTCTTC. Encoded protein: CASSLSGLAGVNEQFF.

This clone has more than one count but fewer than ten. CDR3 residues: CASSLSWQNNQPQHF. CDR3 DNA: TGTGCCAGCAGCTTGAGTTGGCAGAACAATCAGCCCCAGCATTTT. The genes are TRBV5-6 and TRBJ1-5, with D unclear. V lost 1 base and J lost 3, with 11 bases in between. Germline V gene sequence: CDR1 SGHDT, CDR2 YYEEEE. The CDR3 totals 15 residues.

The chain recombines TRBV10-3 with TRBJ2-2; 9 nucleotides match TRBD1. The CDR3 is made up of 18 amino acids. The V and J ends lost 7 bases and 6 bases, in that order; junction bases with no gene match: 18. Per the germline V gene, CDR1 is ENHRY and CDR2 is SYGVKD. CDR3: CAIMSGTGFYLGAGELFF. CDR3 coding DNA: TGTGCCATCATGTCCGGGACAGGGTTTTATCTTGGTGCCGGGGAGCTGTTTTTT.

The V call is TRBV30, the J call TRBJ1-5; 8 nucleotides line up with TRBD1. The germline CDR1 and CDR2 sequences are GTSNPN and SVGIG (reference sequence). The J segment lost 5 bases and the V segment lost 7 bases, leaving 13 bases of the junction unmatched. This CDR3 has 15 residues. CDR3 DNA sequence: TGTGCCTTAGGGGGGGAGACAGGGGTCGATCAGCCCCAGCATTTT. It codes for CALGGETGVDQPQHF.

J is TRBJ1-1 and V is TRBV7-9; no reliable D call. Germline V lookup: CDR1 SEHNR, CDR2 FQNEAQ (reference sequence). This CDR3 region has 11 residues. V was pared by 3 bases and J by 6 bases, with 5 bases between. CDR3 protein: CASSFFAEAFF. The CDR3 DNA is TGTGCCAGCAGCTTCTTTGCTGAAGCTTTCTTT.

The chain has TRBV6-5 and TRBJ2-5; TRBD2 is a possible D gene (6 bases). The J call could be wrong; TRBJ2-7 is a better fit for the DNA end. Germline V gives CDR1 MNHEY, CDR2 SVGAGI. The CDR3 runs 13 residues. The CDR3: CASSRSSDYEQYF. CDR3 DNA sequence: TGTGCCAGCAGTCGGTCTAGCGACTACGAGCAGTACTTC.

This clone was seen a handful of times. This rearrangement joins TRBV11-3 to TRBJ2-7, with unresolved D. Germline CDR1 reads SGHNT; CDR2 reads YENEEA. V was clipped by 5 bases and J by 6 bases, with 14 bases between them. The CDR3 has 13 amino acids. The CDR3 sequence is CASSPPASREQYF. The CDR3, as DNA: TGTGCCAGCAGCCCCCCCGCCAGTCGCGAGCAGTACTTC.